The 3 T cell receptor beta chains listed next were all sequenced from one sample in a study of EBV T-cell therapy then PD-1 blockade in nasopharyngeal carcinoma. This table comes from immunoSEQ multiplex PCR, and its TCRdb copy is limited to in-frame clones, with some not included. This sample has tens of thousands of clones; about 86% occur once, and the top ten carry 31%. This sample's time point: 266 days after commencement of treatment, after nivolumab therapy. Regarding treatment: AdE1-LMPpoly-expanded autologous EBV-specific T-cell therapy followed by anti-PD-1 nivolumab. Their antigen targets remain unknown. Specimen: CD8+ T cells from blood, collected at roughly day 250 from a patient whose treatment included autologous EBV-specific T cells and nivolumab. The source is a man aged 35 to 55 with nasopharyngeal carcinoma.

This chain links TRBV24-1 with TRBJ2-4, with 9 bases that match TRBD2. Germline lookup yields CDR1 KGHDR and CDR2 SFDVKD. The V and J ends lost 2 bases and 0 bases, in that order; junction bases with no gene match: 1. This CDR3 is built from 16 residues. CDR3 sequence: CATSDWRGGAKNIQYF. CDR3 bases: TGTGCCACCAGTGATTGGCGGGGGGGAGCCAAAAACATTCAGTACTTC.

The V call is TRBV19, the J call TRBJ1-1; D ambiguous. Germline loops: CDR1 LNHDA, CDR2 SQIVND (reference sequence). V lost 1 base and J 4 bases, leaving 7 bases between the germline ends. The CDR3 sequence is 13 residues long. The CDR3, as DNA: TGTGCCAGTAGTATAGTAGCGCGCACTGAAGCTTTCTTT. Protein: CASSIVARTEAFF.

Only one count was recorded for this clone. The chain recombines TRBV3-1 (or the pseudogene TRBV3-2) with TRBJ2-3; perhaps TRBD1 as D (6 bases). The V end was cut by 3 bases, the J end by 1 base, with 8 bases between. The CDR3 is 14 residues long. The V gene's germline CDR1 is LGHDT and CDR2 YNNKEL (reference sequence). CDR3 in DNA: TGTGCCAGCAGCCACAGGGGAGGCACAGATACGCAGTATTTT. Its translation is CASSHRGGTDTQYF.